This T cell receptor (beta chain) comes out of a study of cytomegalovirus exposure and HLA in healthy donors. About the research overall: Earlier sequencing of about 179 million T cells yielded fewer than 140 million unique TCR beta sequences.

The study ran its PCR with 60 Vbeta and 13 Jbeta primers. TCRdb keeps only in-frame clones here, not all; method: immunoSEQ multiplex PCR. The sample yields about 110,000 clones, approximately 80% seen once. This clone turned up a few times. Its antigen is unknown. V dropped 5 bases and J dropped 4; count of bases not matched to a gene: 9. The CDR3 is 15 amino acids. CDR1 SGHTA and CDR2 FQGNSA come from the germline V gene. General observations from the study: A further, later analysis showed that HLA-associated TCR beta chains (compared with equally common others) were more clonally expanded.

The J gene is TRBJ2-5, the V gene TRBV7-2; 8 nucleotides match TRBD2. Sequencing was carried out using PBMCs. This receptor was identified in a female donor in good health and CMV-seropositive. In nucleotides, the CDR3 is TGTGCCAGCAGCCCCTACGTAGCGGGGAGAGAGACCCAGTACTTC. Protein: CASSPYVAGRETQYF.